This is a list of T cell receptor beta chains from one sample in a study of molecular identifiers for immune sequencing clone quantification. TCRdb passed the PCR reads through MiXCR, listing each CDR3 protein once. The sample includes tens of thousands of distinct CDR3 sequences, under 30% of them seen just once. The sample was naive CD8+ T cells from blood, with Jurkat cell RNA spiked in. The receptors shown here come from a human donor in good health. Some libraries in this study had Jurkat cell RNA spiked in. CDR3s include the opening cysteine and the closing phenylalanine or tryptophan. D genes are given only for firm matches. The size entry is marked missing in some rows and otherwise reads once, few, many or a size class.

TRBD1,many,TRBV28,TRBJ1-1,TGTGCCAGCAGTTTCGACAGGGTATCCACTGAAGCTTTCTTT,CASSFDRVSTEAFF
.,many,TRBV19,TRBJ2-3,TGTGCCACCGGACCCTCGTCCCCAGATACGCAGTATTTT,CATGPSSPDTQYF
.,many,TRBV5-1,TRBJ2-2,TGCGCCAGCAGCTTGGCTATCGCGAACACCGGGGAGCTGTTTTTT,CASSLAIANTGELFF
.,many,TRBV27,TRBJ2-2,TGTGCCAGCAGTTTTTCTTGGAACACCGGGGAGCTGTTTTTT,CASSFSWNTGELFF
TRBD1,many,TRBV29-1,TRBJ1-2,TGCAGCGTTCCAGGACAGGGTAACTATGGCTACACCTTC,CSVPGQGNYGYTF
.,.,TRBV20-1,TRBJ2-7,TGCAGTGCTAGAAGTGGGGGCTACGAGCAGTACTTC,CSARSGGYEQYF
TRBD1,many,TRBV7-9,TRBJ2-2,TGTGCCAGCAGCGTTACAGGGGCCGGGGAGCTGTTTTTT,CASSVTGAGELFF
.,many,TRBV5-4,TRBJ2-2,TGTGCCAGCAGCCCAAGGACAGCTGGGGAGCTGTTTTTT,CASSPRTAGELFF
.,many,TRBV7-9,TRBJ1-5,TGTGCCAGCAGCTTAGGACGAACCGATAGCAATCAGCCCCAGCATTTT,CASSLGRTDSNQPQHF
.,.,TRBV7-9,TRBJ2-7,TGTGCCAGCAGCCCAGTGGGGGCTCCCTACGAGCAGTACTTC,CASSPVGAPYEQYF
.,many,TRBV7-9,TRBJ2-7,TGTGCCAGCAGCTTAGCGCTGATGGGACCCCTGGGGGAGCAGTACTTC,CASSLALMGPLGEQYF
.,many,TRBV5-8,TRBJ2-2,TGTGCCAGCAGCTCGATAAGGGTTCGGACCGGGGAGCTGTTTTTT,CASSSIRVRTGELFF
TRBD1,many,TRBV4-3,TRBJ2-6,TGCGCCAGCAGCCAAGGGACAGGGTATACTGGGGCCAACGTCCTGACTTTC,CASSQGTGYTGANVLTF
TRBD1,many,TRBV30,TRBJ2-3,TGTGCCTGGACTGGAACGGGGGACAGGGTTCGGTTAGGTACGCAGTATTTT,CAWTGTGDRVRLGTQYF
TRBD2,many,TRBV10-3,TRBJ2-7,TGTGCCATCACTGGGACTAGCGGGAGTAACGAGCAGTACTTC,CAITGTSGSNEQYF
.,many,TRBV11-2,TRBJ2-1,TGTGCCAGCTCCGGGGAAGCCTACAATGAGCAGTTCTTC,CASSGEAYNEQFF
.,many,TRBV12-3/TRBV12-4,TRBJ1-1,TGTGCCAGCAGTATGACAGTAAACACTGAAGCTTTCTTT,CASSMTVNTEAFF
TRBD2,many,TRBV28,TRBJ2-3,TGTGCCAGCAGTTTACTAGCGGGAGGAGATACGCAGTATTTT,CASSLLAGGDTQYF
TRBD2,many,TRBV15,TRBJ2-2,TGTGCCACCAGCAGAGAAAGAACTAGCGGGATGACCGGGGAGCTGTTTTTT,CATSRERTSGMTGELFF
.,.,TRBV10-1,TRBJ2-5,TGCGCCAGCAGTGAAAGTTTGGGGGAGTACCAAGAGCCCCAGTACTTC,CASSESLGEYQEPQYF
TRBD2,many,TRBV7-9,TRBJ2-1,TGTGCCAGCAGCTTAGTCGGACTAGCCGACAATGAGCAGTTCTTC,CASSLVGLADNEQFF
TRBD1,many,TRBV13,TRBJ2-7,TGTGCCAGCGGCAATCACGGGACAGGGTTCTACGAGCAGTACTTC,CASGNHGTGFYEQYF
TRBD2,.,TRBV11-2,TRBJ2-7,TGTGCCAGCAGCTCCGGACTAGCCTACGAGCAGTACTTC,CASSSGLAYEQYF
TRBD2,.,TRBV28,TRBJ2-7,TGTGCCAGCAGTTTCCCTGGGACTAGTAGCTACGAGCAGTACTTC,CASSFPGTSSYEQYF
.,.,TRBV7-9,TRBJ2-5,TGTGCCAGCAGCTTAGTCGGGGGGCAACAAGAGACCCAGTACTTC,CASSLVGGQQETQYF
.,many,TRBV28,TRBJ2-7,TGTGCCAGCAGTTCCGGGTCCTACGAGCAGTACTTC,CASSSGSYEQYF
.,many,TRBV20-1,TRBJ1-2,TGCAGTGCTAGAGATCGGACAGTTAACTATGGCTACACCTTC,CSARDRTVNYGYTF
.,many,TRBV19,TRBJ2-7,TGTGCCAGTAGTATCCTGGGCGACGAGCAGTACTTC,CASSILGDEQYF
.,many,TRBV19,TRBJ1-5,TGTGCCAGTAAGGGGACTCATTATTCTCAGGGGCCCCAGCATTTT,CASKGTHYSQGPQHF
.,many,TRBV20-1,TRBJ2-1,TGCAGTGCTCGACTACACCTCTCCTACAATGAGCAGTTCTTC,CSARLHLSYNEQFF
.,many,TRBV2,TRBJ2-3,TGTGCCAGCAGTGATATACTTGTTCCTACGCAGTATTTT,CASSDILVPTQYF
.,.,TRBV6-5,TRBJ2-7,TGTGCCAGCAGTTACTCGGACGGAGGCTACGAGCAGTACTTC,CASSYSDGGYEQYF
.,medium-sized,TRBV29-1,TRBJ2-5,TGCAGCGTCTTGTCGTACTTGCAAGAGACCCAGTACTTC,CSVLSYLQETQYF
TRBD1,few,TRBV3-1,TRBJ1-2,TGTGCCTGCAGCTTCAACCGGGACAGGGGAATCTATGGCTACACCTTC,CACSFNRDRGIYGYTF
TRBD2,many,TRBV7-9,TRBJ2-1,TGTGCCAGCAGCCCAATCCCTAGCGGAGACAATGAGCAGTTCTTC,CASSPIPSGDNEQFF
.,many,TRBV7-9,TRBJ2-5,TGTGCCAGCAGCTTATCCGAGACCCAGTACTTC,CASSLSETQYF
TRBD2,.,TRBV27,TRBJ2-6,TGTGCCAGCAGTTTATTGGGAGGGGTCGGGGCCAACGTCCTGACTTTC,CASSLLGGVGANVLTF
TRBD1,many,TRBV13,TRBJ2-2,TGTGCCAGCAGCGTCCGGGACAGGGGGCTCACCGGGGAGCTGTTTTTT,CASSVRDRGLTGELFF
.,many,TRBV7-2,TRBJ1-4,TGTGCCAGCAACCTTGCGGCTAATGGTGAAAAACTGTTTTTT,CASNLAANGEKLFF
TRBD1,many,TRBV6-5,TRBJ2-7,TGTGCCAGCAGTTCGTCTACAGGGGGTCTATTATTGCAGTACTTC,CASSSSTGGLLLQYF
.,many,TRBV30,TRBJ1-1,TGTGCCTGGAGTACGAGGGGGTACACTGAAGCTTTCTTT,CAWSTRGYTEAFF
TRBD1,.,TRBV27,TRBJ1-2,TGTGCCAGCAGTTCCCGGACAGGGGGCGCCGGGGACTATGGCTACACCTTC,CASSSRTGGAGDYGYTF
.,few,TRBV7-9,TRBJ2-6,TGTGCCAGCAGCCCCAAAGATTCTGGGGCCAACGTCCTGACTTTC,CASSPKDSGANVLTF
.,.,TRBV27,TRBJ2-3,TGTGCCAGCACCTCTATAGATACGCAGTATTTT,CASTSIDTQYF
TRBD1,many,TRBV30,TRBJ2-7,TGTGCCGCCACCGGGACAGGGTCCTACGAGCAGTACTTC,CAATGTGSYEQYF
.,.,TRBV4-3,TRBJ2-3,TGCGCCAGCAGCCAACATCAGGGGCCTAGCACAGATACGCAGTATTTT,CASSQHQGPSTDTQYF
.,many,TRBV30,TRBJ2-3,TGTGCCTGGAGTAATGCGGGGGATACGCAGTATTTT,CAWSNAGDTQYF
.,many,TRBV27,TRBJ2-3,TGTGCCAGCAGACCCCTTGATATGGTTTCGGTAACAGATACGCAGTATTTT,CASRPLDMVSVTDTQYF
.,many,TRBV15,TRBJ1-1,TGTGCCACCAGCAATGGTGGTGGGGAATCGTTAGTTTTGCCGACTGAAGCTTTCTTT,CATSNGGGESLVLPTEAFF
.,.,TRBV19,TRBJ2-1,TGTGCCAGTAGTGTGACTAGTTACAACGATGAGCAGTTCTTC,CASSVTSYNDEQFF
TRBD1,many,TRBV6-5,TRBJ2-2,TGTGCCAGCAGTTACTTGGGTGCCTCAGGGGGCGGGGAGCTGTTTTTT,CASSYLGASGGGELFF